Shown below are 15 T cell receptor beta chains from a single sample sequenced in a study of regulatory and conventional T cells in RAG deficiency (dated by TCRdb to 2015 to 2018). The library was prepared using the immunoSEQ multiplex PCR assay. The source is immuneACCESS, and TCRdb retained only in-frame sequences with V and J called. Part of the clones is not carried over; for the studies checked, unresolved V genes explain less than half of this, and the remainder is unexplained. The sample table contains some 21,000 clones; only one count was recorded for 85% to 95% of them. Clones ranked in the top ten supply 0.55% to 0.9% of the sample. Before genomic DNA was extracted, conventional CD4+ T cells were isolated from blood as CD25-low CD127-high cells. This sample was shared with a second study, whose subject was regulatory T cells. From that second study: The multiplex PCR relied on 52 forward TRBV primers and 13 reverse TRBJ primers, and amplification bias was corrected through assay-based and computational methods.

Sequenced material: CD4+ T cells sorted from blood. The receptors were gathered from a human donor in good health.

The rearrangement links TRBV5-1 to TRBJ2-6, with D possibly being TRBD1 (6 bases). CDR1 is SGHRS, CDR2 YFSETQ, per germline. This CDR3 is built from 17 residues. V gave up 4 bases and J gave up 0 bases, with 14 bases separating them. CDR3 sequence: CASSETGLRSGANVLTF. The DNA of the CDR3 is TGCGCCAGCAGCGAGACAGGCCTTCGCTCTGGGGCCAACGTCCTGACTTTC.

V gene TRBV14 combines with J gene TRBJ1-2; D call uncertain. This CDR3 has 11 residues. Trimming removed 1 base from V and 5 bases from J, with 2 bases in between. CDR1 SGHDN and CDR2 FVKESK come from the germline V gene. The CDR3 loop reads CASSQGYGYTF. The CDR3 DNA follows: TGTGCCAGCAGCCAAGGGTATGGCTACACCTTC. The full variable domain, with the rest looked up from reference TRBV14 and TRBJ1-2, is EAGVTQFPSHSVIEKGQTVTLRCDPISGHDNLYWYRRVMGKEIKFLLHFVKESKQDESGMPNNRFLAERTGGTYSTLKVQPAELEDSGVYFCASSQGYGYTFGSGTRLTVV.

CDR3 region: CASSLQVRETQYF. For the CDR3, the DNA is TGTGCCAGCAGCTTACAGGTTCGAGAGACCCAGTACTTC. The rearrangement joins TRBV7-2 to TRBJ2-5; D gene ambiguous. This CDR3 comprises 13 residues. CDR1 is SGHTA, CDR2 FQGNSA, per germline. With 2 bases removed from V and 4 bases from J, the gap between germline ends came to 8 bases. Full variable domain (outside the CDR3, taken from reference TRBV7-2 and TRBJ2-5): GAGVSQSPSNKVTEKGKDVELRCDPISGHTALYWYRQSLGQGLEFLIYFQGNSAPDKSGLPSDRFSAERTGGSVSTLTIQRTQQEDSAVYLCASSLQVRETQYFGPGTRLLVL.

The chain has TRBV10-3 and TRBJ2-2; no clear D. Germline V gene sequence: CDR1 ENHRY, CDR2 SYGVKD. V was clipped by 2 bases and J by 7 bases, with 2 bases between them. The CDR3 has 11 amino acids. The CDR3 region is CAISEVGELFF. Here the CDR3 DNA reads TGTGCCATCAGTGAGGTCGGGGAGCTGTTTTTT.

The chain carries TRBV4-2 and TRBJ2-5, with D hard to call. The V end was cut by 5 bases, the J end by 0 bases, with 13 bases between. CDR1 is LGHNA and CDR2 is YNFKEQ in the germline V gene. The CDR3 sequence is 15 residues long. CDR3 coding DNA: TGTGCCAGCAGCGGACCGACTCGCAACCAAGAGACCCAGTACTTC. The encoded protein is CASSGPTRNQETQYF.

This clone has only a few counts. J is TRBJ2-1 and V is TRBV6-4, with TRBD2 identical over 9 bases. Germline CDR1 MRHNA, CDR2 SNTAGT. V shed 1 base and J 8 bases; nucleotides not matched to a gene: 9. The CDR3 length is 16 residues. CDR3: CASSDWAGGPLYEQFF. In DNA, the CDR3 is TGTGCCAGCAGTGACTGGGCGGGGGGGCCTCTGTATGAGCAGTTCTTC.

The rearrangement joins TRBV11-2 to TRBJ2-3; D gene ambiguous. The CDR3 length is 11 residues. Germline-derived CDR1 and CDR2 are SGHAT and FQNNGV. Trimming stripped 7 bases from V and 6 bases from J, with 8 bases between. CDR3 sequence (DNA): TGTGCCAGCACCCATACCGATACGCAGTATTTT. Amino acid sequence: CASTHTDTQYF.

The CDR3 region has the DNA TGCGCCAGCAGCCAACCTGGGGCCAACGTCCTGACTTTC. Translated, it gives CASSQPGANVLTF. The rearrangement joins TRBV4-1 to TRBJ2-6; D not certain. Germline loops: CDR1 MGHRA, CDR2 YSYEKL. V gave up 2 bases and J gave up 2 bases, with 1 base separating them. The length of the CDR3 is 13 residues.

This clone appeared a few times. This chain links TRBV11-3 with TRBJ2-1, with 7 bases matching TRBD2. There are 14 residues in the CDR3. Losses at the gene ends were 7 bases for V and 6 bases for J; bases not matched to a gene: 9. Germline loops: CDR1 SGHNT, CDR2 YENEEA. CDR3 bases: TGTGCCAGCACCTCCGGGACTACTACCAATGAGCAGTTCTTC. Protein sequence: CASTSGTTTNEQFF.

V gene TRBV10-3 combines with J gene TRBJ2-7; 9 bases agree with TRBD1. Unmatched junction bases numbered 5, after V lost 4 bases and J lost 4 bases. The CDR3 contains 14 residues. Germline V gene lookup returns CDR1 ENHRY and CDR2 SYGVKD. CDR3 region: CAISVGTGWYEQYF. DNA for the CDR3: TGTGCCATCAGTGTTGGGACAGGGTGGTACGAGCAGTACTTC.

The J gene is TRBJ1-2, the V gene TRBV2; 9 bases line up with TRBD1. Germline CDR1 and CDR2: SNHLY and FYNNEI. The junction had 9 bases not matched to a gene; V was cut back by 8 bases and J by 2 bases. This CDR3 has 15 residues. The CDR3, as DNA: TGTGCCAGCTGCCGCGACAGGGGGAGGAACTATGGCTACACCTTC. This sequence encodes CASCRDRGRNYGYTF.

The chain is built from TRBV27 and TRBJ2-2; TRBD1 matches at 9 bases. V shed 3 bases, J shed 4 bases, and the junction held 6 bases outside the gene matches. The CDR3 length is 16 residues. In germline, CDR1 is MNHEY, CDR2 SMNVEV (reference sequence). CDR3 bases: TGTGCCAGCAGTTTCATACAGGGGGCGGGCACCGGGGAGCTGTTTTTT. Its protein product is CASSFIQGAGTGELFF.

V gene TRBV5-6 combines with J gene TRBJ2-7; weak D call: TRBD2 (6 bases). V lost 3 bases, J lost 4 bases, and 11 bases lay in between. This CDR3 region has 13 residues. The germline CDR1 and CDR2 sequences are SGHDT and YYEEEE. The CDR3 loop reads CASSWDSGYEQYF. The CDR3, as DNA: TGTGCCAGCAGCTGGGACTCGGGGTACGAGCAGTACTTC.

The chain links TRBV19 to TRBJ2-5, with a tentative D call TRBD2 (6 bases). The CDR3 consists of 15 residues. Germline CDR1 and CDR2: LNHDA and SQIVND (reference sequence). V was clipped by 1 base and J by 5 bases, with 14 bases between them. CDR3 sequence (DNA): TGTGCCAGTAGTATAGGTGGAGGGGCTGGGGAGACCCAGTACTTC. Amino acid sequence: CASSIGGGAGETQYF.

J is TRBJ2-6 and V is TRBV5-1, with D uncertain. CDR3 length equals 16 residues. CDR1 and CDR2 from the germline V gene are SGHRS and YFSETQ. Trimming pared 1 base from V and 0 bases from J, leaving 8 bases between. The CDR3 DNA reads TGCGCCAGCAGCTTGCAACAGTCCTCTGGGGCCAACGTCCTGACTTTC. This codes for CASSLQQSSGANVLTF.